The clone carrying this T cell receptor beta chain was recorded at least ten times. The antigen is unknown. The data derive from a study of T cell repertoires in cytomegalovirus infection. Study as a whole: Indicated by public TCR beta signatures were CMV infection and matching HLA type.

The germline V gene encodes CDR1 MNHEY and CDR2 SVGEGT. CDR3 length equals 18 residues. V lost 3 bases and J lost 1, with 16 bases in between. MiXCR was run by TCRdb on the reads, yielding one entry per CDR3 protein. The sample lists about 480,000 distinct CDR3 sequences; around 35% were seen once. This material consisted of cultured PBMCs, taken from culture after CMV antigen stimulation. The chain employs TRBV6-2 or TRBV6-3 and TRBJ2-6; a possible D gene is TRBD1 (5 bases). The clonotype comes from a human donor in good health (CMV status not recorded). Some clones in this sample may be carry-over from other donors' samples. For the CDR3, the DNA is TGTGCCAGCAGTTATCAGGACACCCGTGGGTCTGGGGCCAACGTCCTGACTTTC. This codes for CASSYQDTRGSGANVLTF.